This TCR beta chain was sequenced for a study of blood T cell repertoires in COVID-19. Germline V gene data show CDR1 as SGHNT and CDR2 as YYREEE (reference sequence). The CDR3 spans 15 residues. V lost 1 base and J lost 3, with 11 bases in between. Sequencing used immunoSEQ multiplex PCR; TCRdb keeps in-frame clones, though not all of them. Of roughly 60,000 clones in the sample, 82% were seen once. Sequencing used peripheral blood. The chain has TRBV5-4 and TRBJ2-1; perhaps TRBD1 as D (6 bases). This TCR was recovered from a man aged 55 to 70 with acute or convalescent COVID-19. The CDR3 region is CASSLTLGGYNEQFF. The DNA of the CDR3 is TGTGCCAGCAGCTTGACTTTAGGGGGCTACAATGAGCAGTTCTTC. The whole variable domain, remainder taken from reference TRBV5-4 and TRBJ2-1, is ETGVTQSPTHLIKTRGQQVTLRCSSQSGHNTVSWYQQALGQGPQFIFQYYREEENGRGNFPPRFSGLQFPNYSSELNVNALELDDSALYLCASSLTLGGYNEQFFGPGTRLTVL.